This paragraph reports one TCR beta chain. The data are from a study of shared clonotypes between healthy human individuals. Study overall: Every donor yielded three CD4 naive, three CD4 memory, two CD8 naive and one CD8 memory plate.

Within Nashville, Tennessee resided all donors, each a Caucasian adult. A split of CD4+ cells into CD45RA+ naive and CD45RA-negative memory subsets was performed. Looked up from germline, CDR1 is SQVTM and CDR2 is ANQGSEA. V lost 6 bases and J lost 3; bases outside the gene matches: 4. There are 13 residues in the CDR3. Assay: immunoSEQ multiplex PCR; the TCRdb copy retains only in-frame clones and omits some. The sample shows fewer than 3 million clones, about nine tenths of them seen only once. This chain uses TRBV29-1 with TRBJ1-3, with TRBD1 matching over 8 bases. Sequences were obtained from naive CD4+ T cells from PBMCs. Subset defined: CD45RA+ positively selected. The TCR comes from a man in his late teens or twenties in good health. Some clones in this sample may be carry-over from other donors' samples. In DNA form, the CDR3 reads TGCAGCGTGGCGACAGGGGTTGGAAACACCATATATTTT. Translating it yields CSVATGVGNTIYF.